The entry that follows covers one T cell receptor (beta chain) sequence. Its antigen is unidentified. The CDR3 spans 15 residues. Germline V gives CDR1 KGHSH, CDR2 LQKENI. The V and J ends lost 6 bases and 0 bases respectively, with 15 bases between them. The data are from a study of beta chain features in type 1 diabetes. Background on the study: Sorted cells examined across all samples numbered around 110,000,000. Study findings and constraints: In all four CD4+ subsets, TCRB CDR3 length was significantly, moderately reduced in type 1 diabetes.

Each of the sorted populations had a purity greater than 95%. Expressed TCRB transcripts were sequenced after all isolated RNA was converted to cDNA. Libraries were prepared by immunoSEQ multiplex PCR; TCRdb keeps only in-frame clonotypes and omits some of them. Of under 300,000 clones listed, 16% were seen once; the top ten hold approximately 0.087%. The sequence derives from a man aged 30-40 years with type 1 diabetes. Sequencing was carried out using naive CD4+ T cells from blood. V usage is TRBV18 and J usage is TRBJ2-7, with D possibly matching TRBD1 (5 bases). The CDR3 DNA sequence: TGTGCCAGCTCCTCCAAGGGGTCGGCCTCCTACGAGCAGTACTTC. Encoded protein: CASSSKGSASYEQYF.